In this sample, the clone carrying this TCR beta chain turned up a few times. The antigen is unknown. Other DNA sequences within the sample encode an identical CDR3. Recent vaccinations or acute infections were absent in the healthy HIV-negative adult donors. This entry comes from a study of shared clonotypes between healthy human individuals. General study points: Collection of samples was limited to blood; tissue repertoires likely differ.

Only in-frame clones appear in the TCRdb table, and some are missing; sequencing was by immunoSEQ multiplex PCR. The sample lists some 1.5 million clones; around 98% were seen once. The CDR3 contains 15 residues. The J segment lost 2 bases and the V segment lost 4 bases, leaving 3 bases of the junction unmatched. Looked up from germline, CDR1 is SGHRS and CDR2 is YFSETQ. What was sequenced was naive CD4+ T cells sorted from blood. Subset defined: CD45RA+ positively selected. The receptor was isolated from a man aged 25-40 years in good health. The rearrangement links TRBV5-1 to TRBJ2-5, with 12 nucleotides matching TRBD2. The CDR3: CASSTGLAGQETQYF. CDR3 DNA sequence: TGCGCCAGCAGCACAGGACTAGCGGGGCAAGAGACCCAGTACTTC.